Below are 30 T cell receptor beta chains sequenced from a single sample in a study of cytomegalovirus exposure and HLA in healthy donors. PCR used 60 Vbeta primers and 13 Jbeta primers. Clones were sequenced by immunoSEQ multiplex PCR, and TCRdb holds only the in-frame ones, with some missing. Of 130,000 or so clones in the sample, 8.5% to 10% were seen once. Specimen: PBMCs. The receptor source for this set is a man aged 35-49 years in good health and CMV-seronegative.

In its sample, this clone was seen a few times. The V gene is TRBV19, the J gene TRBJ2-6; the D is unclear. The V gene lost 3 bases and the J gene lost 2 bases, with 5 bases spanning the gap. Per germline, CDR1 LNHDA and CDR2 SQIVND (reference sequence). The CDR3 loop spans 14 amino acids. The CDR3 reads CASSIIPGANVLTF. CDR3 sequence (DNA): TGTGCCAGTAGTATCATTCCTGGGGCCAACGTCCTGACTTTC.

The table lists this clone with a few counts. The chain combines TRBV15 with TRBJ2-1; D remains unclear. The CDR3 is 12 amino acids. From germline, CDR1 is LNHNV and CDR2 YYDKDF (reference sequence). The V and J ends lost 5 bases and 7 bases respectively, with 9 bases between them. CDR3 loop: CATSRSGNEQFF. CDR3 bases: TGTGCCACCAGCCGTTCCGGGAATGAGCAGTTCTTC.

CDR3 in DNA: TGTGCCAGCAGCGCGGGACAGGTAATTGACACGCAGTATTTT. It is translated as CASSAGQVIDTQYF. V is TRBV9 and J is TRBJ2-3; 8 bases line up with TRBD1. Germline V CDR1 and CDR2: SGDLS, YYNGEE. This CDR3 spans 14 amino acids. With V trimmed by 3 bases and J by 9 bases, 9 bases remained unmatched.

The chain's CDR3 is CASRPTGGIYEQYF. CDR3 sequence (DNA): TGTGCCAGCAGGCCGACAGGGGGCATCTACGAGCAGTACTTC. V and J are TRBV6-5 and TRBJ2-7, with 10 positions matching TRBD1. CDR3 length: 14 residues. Trimming removed 6 bases from V and 3 bases from J; junction bases left unmatched: 5. Germline CDR1 and CDR2: MNHEY and SVGAGI.

The CDR3 loop is CASGQLKTQYF. The CDR3 region has the DNA TGTGCCAGTGGACAGTTAAAGACCCAGTACTTC. The chain has TRBV19 and TRBJ2-5, with a tentative D call TRBD1 (6 bases). From germline, CDR1 is LNHDA and CDR2 SQIVND (reference sequence). The germline V and J ends were trimmed by 8 bases and 6 bases, with 10 bases remaining between them. This CDR3 region has 11 residues.

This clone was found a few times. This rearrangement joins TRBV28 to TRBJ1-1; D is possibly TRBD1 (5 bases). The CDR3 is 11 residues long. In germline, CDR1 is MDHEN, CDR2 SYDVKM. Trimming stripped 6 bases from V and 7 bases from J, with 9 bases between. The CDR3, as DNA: TGTGCCAGCAGCCGGACACTTGAAGCTTTCTTT. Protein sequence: CASSRTLEAFF.

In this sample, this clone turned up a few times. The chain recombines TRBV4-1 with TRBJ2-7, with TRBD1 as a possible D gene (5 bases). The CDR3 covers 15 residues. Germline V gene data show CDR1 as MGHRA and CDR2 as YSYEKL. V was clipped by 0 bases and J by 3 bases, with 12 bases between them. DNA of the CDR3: TGCGCCAGCAGCCAAGAAGGAAAGGGGAACTACGAGCAGTACTTC. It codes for CASSQEGKGNYEQYF.

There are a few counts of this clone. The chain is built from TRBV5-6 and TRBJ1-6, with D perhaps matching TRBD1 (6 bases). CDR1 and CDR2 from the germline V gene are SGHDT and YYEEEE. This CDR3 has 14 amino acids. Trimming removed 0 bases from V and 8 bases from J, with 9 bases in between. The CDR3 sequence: CASSLVAGDSPLHF. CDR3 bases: TGTGCCAGCAGCTTGGTGGCAGGGGATTCACCCCTCCACTTT.

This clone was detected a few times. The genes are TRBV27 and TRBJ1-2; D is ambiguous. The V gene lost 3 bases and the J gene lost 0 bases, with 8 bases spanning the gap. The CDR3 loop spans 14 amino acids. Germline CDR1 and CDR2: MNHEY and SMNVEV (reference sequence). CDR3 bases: TGTGCCAGCAGTTTCTCCAGTTCTAACTATGGCTACACCTTC. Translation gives CASSFSSSNYGYTF.

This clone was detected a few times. The CDR3 is CASSWDGGTEAFF. DNA of the CDR3: TGCGCCAGCAGCTGGGACGGGGGCACTGAAGCTTTCTTT. The chain joins TRBV5-1 to TRBJ1-1, with D maybe TRBD1 (5 bases). Germline V CDR1 and CDR2: SGHRS, YFSETQ. Trimming took 3 bases from V and 4 from J, leaving 10 bases between them. This CDR3 comprises 13 residues.

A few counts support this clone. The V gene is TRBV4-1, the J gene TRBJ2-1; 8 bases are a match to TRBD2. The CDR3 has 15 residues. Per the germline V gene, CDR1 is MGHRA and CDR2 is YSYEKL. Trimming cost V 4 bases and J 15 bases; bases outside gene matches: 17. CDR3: CASSLEGPGGVPRFF. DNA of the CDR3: TGCGCCAGCAGCCTCGAAGGTCCGGGGGGGGTCCCCCGGTTCTTC.

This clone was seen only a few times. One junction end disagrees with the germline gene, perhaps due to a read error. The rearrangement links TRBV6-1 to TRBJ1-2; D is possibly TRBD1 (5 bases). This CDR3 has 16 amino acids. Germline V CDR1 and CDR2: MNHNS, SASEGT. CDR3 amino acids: CASSGRVGRGDYGYPF. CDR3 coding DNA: TGTGCCAGCAGTGGCAGGGTTGGCCGAGGAGATTATGGCTACCCCTTC.

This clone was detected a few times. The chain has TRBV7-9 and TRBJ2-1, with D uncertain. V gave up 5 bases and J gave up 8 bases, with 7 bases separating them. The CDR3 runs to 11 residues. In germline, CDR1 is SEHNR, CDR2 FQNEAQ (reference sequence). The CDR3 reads CASSVSHEQFF. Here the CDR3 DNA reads TGTGCCAGCAGCGTTAGCCATGAGCAGTTCTTC.

DNA for the CDR3: TGTGCCAGCAGTTTGCGGACAGGGGTTTCCCACGAGCAGTACTTC. This encodes CASSLRTGVSHEQYF. The chain links TRBV27 to TRBJ2-7; 9 nucleotides match TRBD1. Per the germline V gene, CDR1 is MNHEY and CDR2 is SMNVEV (reference sequence). V dropped 3 bases and J dropped 5; count of bases not matched to a gene: 8. The CDR3 sequence is 15 residues long.

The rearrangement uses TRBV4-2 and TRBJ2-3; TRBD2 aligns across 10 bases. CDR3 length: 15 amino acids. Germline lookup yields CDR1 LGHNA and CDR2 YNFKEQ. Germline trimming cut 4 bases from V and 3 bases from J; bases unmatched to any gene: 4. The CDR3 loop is CASSPAGGTTDTQYF. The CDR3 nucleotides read TGTGCCAGCAGCCCAGCGGGGGGGACAACAGATACGCAGTATTTT.

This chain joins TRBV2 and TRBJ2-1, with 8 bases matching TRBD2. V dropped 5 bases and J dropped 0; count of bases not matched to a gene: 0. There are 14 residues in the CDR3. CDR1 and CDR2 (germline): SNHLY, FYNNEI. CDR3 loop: CASSTSGSYNEQFF. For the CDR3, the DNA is TGTGCCAGCAGTACTAGCGGCTCCTACAATGAGCAGTTCTTC.

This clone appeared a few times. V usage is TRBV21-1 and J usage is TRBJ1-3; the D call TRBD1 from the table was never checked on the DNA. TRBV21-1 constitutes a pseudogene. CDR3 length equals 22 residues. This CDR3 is CASSKLVLARDMDLRDGNTIYF. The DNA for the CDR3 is TGTGCCAGCAGCAAATTAGTCCTGGCCCGGGACATGGACCTTCGCGATGGAAACACCATATATTTT.

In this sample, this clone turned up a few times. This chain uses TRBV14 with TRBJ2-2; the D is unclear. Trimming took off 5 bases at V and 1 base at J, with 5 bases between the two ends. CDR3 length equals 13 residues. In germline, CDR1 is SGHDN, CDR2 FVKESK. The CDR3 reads CASSYRNTGELFF. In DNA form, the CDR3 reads TGTGCCAGCAGCTACAGGAACACCGGGGAGCTGTTTTTT.

The CDR3 spells CASSFSGLSTDTQYF. The CDR3 DNA sequence: TGTGCCAGCAGTTTTAGCGGGCTTAGCACAGATACGCAGTATTTT. The chain combines TRBV2 with TRBJ2-3, with 7 nucleotides matching TRBD2. Germline trimming cut 5 bases from V and 0 bases from J; bases unmatched to any gene: 5. CDR1 and CDR2 (germline): SNHLY, FYNNEI. This CDR3 spans 15 amino acids.

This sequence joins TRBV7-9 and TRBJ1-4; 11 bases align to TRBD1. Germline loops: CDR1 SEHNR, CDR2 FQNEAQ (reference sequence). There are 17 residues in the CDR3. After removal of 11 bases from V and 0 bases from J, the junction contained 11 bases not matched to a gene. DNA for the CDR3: TGTGCCTCGGAGAGGACAGGGGGCGTTGCAACTAATGAAAAACTGTTTTTT. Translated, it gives CASERTGGVATNEKLFF.

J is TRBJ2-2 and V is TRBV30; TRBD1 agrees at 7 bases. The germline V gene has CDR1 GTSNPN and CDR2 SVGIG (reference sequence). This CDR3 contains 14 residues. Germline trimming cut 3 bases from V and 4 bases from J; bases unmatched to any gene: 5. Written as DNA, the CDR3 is TGTGCCTGGAGGGCGACAGGGCGCACCGGGGAGCTGTTTTTT. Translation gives CAWRATGRTGELFF.

In nucleotides, the CDR3 is TGTGCCAGCAGCCAAGAAGTGACAGGGGCTAACTATGGCTACACCTTC. Protein product: CASSQEVTGANYGYTF. This rearrangement joins TRBV4-2 to TRBJ1-2, with TRBD1 matching over 8 bases. The CDR3 runs 16 residues. CDR1 LGHNA and CDR2 YNFKEQ come from the germline V gene. Unmatched junction bases numbered 3, after V lost 0 bases and J lost 0 bases.

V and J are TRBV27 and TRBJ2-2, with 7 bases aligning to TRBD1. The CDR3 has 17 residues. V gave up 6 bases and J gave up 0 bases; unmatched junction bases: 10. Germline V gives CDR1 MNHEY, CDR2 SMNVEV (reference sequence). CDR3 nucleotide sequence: TGTGCCAGCAGCCCCCCCCGGGACAGAACGAACACCGGGGAGCTGTTTTTT. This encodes CASSPPRDRTNTGELFF.

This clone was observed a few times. The CDR3 region is CASRQTGVDPYNEQFF. Written as DNA, the CDR3 is TGTGCCAGCAGACAAACAGGGGTAGACCCCTACAATGAGCAGTTCTTC. This sequence joins TRBV27 and TRBJ2-1; 7 nucleotides match TRBD1. The germline V gene encodes CDR1 MNHEY and CDR2 SMNVEV (reference sequence). V was clipped by 6 bases and J by 2 bases; unmatched bases: 10. The length of the CDR3 is 16 residues.

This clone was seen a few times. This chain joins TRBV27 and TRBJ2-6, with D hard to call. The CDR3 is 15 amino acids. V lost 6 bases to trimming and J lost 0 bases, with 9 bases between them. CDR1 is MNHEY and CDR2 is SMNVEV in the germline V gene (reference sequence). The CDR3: CASSSLLSGANVLTF. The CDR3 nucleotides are TGTGCCAGCAGCTCTCTACTCTCTGGGGCCAACGTCCTGACTTTC.

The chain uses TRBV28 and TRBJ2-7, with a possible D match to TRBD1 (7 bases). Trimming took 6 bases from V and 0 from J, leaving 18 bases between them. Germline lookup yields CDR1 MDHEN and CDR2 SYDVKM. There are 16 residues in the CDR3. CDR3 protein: CASSPQGGRSSYEQYF. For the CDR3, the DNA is TGTGCCAGCAGCCCCCAGGGGGGCCGTAGCTCCTACGAGCAGTACTTC.

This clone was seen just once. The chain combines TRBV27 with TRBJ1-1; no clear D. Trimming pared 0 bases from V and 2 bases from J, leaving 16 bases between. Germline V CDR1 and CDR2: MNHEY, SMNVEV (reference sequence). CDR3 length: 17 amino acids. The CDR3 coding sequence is TGTGCCAGCAGTTTATCGTCAATACGGAGGTTAAACACTGAAGCTTTCTTT. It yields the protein CASSLSSIRRLNTEAFF.

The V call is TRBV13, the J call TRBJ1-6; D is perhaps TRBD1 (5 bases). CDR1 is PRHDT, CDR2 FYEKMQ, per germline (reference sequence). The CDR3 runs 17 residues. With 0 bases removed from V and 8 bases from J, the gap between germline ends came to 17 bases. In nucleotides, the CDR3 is TGTGCCAGCAGCTTAGGGACGGGTCGGGGGGTAGATTCACCCCTCCACTTT. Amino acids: CASSLGTGRGVDSPLHF.

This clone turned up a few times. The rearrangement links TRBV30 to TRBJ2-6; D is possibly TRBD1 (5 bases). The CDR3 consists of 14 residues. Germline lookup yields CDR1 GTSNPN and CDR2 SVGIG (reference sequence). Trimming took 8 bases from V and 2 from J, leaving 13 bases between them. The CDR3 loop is CATRRGTGANVLTF. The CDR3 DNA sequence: TGTGCCACAAGAAGGGGAACTGGGGCCAACGTCCTGACTTTC.

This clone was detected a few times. The CDR3 loop is CASSCLEGAVLYEQYF. The CDR3 DNA sequence: TGTGCCAGCAGCTGCCTGGAGGGGGCAGTATTGTACGAGCAGTACTTC. This sequence joins TRBV7-6 and TRBJ2-7; perhaps TRBD1 as D (7 bases). CDR3 length: 16 amino acids. Deletions cut 4 bases from V and 4 bases from J, with 20 bases between. CDR1 and CDR2 (germline): SGHVS, FNYEAQ. Full variable domain (rest looked up from reference TRBV7-6 and TRBJ2-7): GAGVSQSPRYKVTKRGQDVALRCDPISGHVSLYWYRQALGQGPEFLTYFNYEAQQDKSGLPNDRFSAERPEGSISTLTIQRTEQRDSAMYRCASSCLEGAVLYEQYFGPGTRLTVT.